This entry concerns a single TCR beta chain. Method: immunoSEQ multiplex PCR; TCRdb's copy keeps in-frame clones and lacks some. The sample has around 150,000 clones; roughly four fifths are singletons. The CDR3 totals 13 residues. Trimming cost V 4 bases and J 7 bases; bases outside gene matches: 3. From germline, CDR1 is MNHNY and CDR2 SVGAGI (reference sequence). The data belong to a study of blood T cell repertoires in COVID-19. In the study overall: The origin of the acute and convalescent COVID-19 samples was the United States, Italy and Spain.

Cohorts were assigned according to the clinical history that participants reported. The chain combines TRBV6-6 with TRBJ1-4, with 7 bases aligning to TRBD1. This receptor was taken from a man aged 50 to 60 who had recovered from COVID-19. The sample comprised PBMCs or T cells enriched from blood (not recorded which). CDR3 protein: CASSSQGGEKLFF. DNA for the CDR3: TGTGCCAGCAGTTCCCAGGGGGGTGAAAAACTGTTTTTT.